This T cell receptor (beta chain) was found in a study of response to subunit inactivated influenza vaccine. Via MiXCR, TCRdb re-called the RT-PCR reads, giving one row per CDR3 protein. The table lists around 750,000 distinct CDR3 sequences, approximately 22% of them singletons. Whole-study results and caveats: With each seasonal influenza vaccination, the authors suggested, few new T cells are recruited.

With regard to this clonotype: What it binds is unknown.

The germline V gene encodes CDR1 LNHNV and CDR2 YYDKDF (reference sequence). V shed 0 bases and J 6 bases; nucleotides not matched to a gene: 12. This CDR3 has 17 residues. This receptor was obtained from a man between 50 and 59 years old who received an inactivated influenza vaccine. The sequencing used PBMCs from blood, collected 5 to 6 days after vaccination. J is TRBJ2-3 and V is TRBV15; TRBD1 aligns across 7 bases. The CDR3 loop is CATSRDRTRGPFDTQYF. CDR3 nucleotides: TGTGCCACCAGCAGAGATCGTACGAGGGGGCCTTTCGATACGCAGTATTTT. Complete variable domain (other parts from reference TRBV15 and TRBJ2-3): DAMVIQNPRYQVTQFGKPVTLSCSQTLNHNVMYWYQQKSSQAPKLLFHYYDKDFNNEADTPDNFQSRRPNTSFCFLDIRSPGLGDTAMYLCATSRDRTRGPFDTQYFGPGTRLTVL.